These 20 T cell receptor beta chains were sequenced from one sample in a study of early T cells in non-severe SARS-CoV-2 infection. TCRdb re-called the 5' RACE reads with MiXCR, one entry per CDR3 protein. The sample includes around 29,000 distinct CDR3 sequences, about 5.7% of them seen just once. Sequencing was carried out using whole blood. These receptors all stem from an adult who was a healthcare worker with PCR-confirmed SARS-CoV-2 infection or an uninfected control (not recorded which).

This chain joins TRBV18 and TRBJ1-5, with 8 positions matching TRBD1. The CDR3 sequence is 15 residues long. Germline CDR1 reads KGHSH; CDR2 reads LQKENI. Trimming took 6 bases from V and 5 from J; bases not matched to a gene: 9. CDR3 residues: CASSGNPGQDQPQHF. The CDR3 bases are TGTGCCAGCTCGGGCAATCCGGGACAGGATCAGCCCCAGCATTTT. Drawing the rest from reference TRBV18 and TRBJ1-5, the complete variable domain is NAGVMQNPRHLVRRRGQEARLRCSPMKGHSHVYWYRQLPEEGLKFMVYLQKENIIDESGMPKERFSAEFPKEGPSILRIQQVVRGDSAAYFCASSGNPGQDQPQHFGDGTRLSIL.

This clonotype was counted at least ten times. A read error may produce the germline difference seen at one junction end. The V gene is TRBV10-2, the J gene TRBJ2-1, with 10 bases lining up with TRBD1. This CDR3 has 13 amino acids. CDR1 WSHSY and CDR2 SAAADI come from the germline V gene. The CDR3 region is CARRDRGENEQFF. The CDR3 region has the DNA TGCGCCCGCAGGGACAGGGGCGAAAATGAGCAGTTCTTC.

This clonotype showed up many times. In DNA, the CDR3 is TGTGCCAGCAGACCTGCAGGGAGGCCTGGGGCCAACGTCCTGACTTTC. Encoded protein: CASRPAGRPGANVLTF. The rearrangement links TRBV27 to TRBJ2-6, with D perhaps TRBD2 (6 bases). Germline CDR1 reads MNHEY; CDR2 reads SMNVEV (reference sequence). This CDR3 is 16 amino acids long. Trimming pared 6 bases from V and 2 bases from J, leaving 14 bases between.

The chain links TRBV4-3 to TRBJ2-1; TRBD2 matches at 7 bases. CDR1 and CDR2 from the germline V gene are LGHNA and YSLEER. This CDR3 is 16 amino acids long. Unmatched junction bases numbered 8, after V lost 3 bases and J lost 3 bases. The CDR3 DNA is TGCGCCAGCAGCCATACTCTACGGGGGGACTACAATGAGCAGTTCTTC. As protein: CASSHTLRGDYNEQFF.

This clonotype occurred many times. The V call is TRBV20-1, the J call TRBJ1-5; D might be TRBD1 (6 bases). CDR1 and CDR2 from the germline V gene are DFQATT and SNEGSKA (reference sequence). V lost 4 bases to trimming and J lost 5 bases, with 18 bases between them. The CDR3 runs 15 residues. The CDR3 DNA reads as TGCAGTGCTACCGAAGGGGGAGAGGGTGATCAGCCCCAGCATTTT. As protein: CSATEGGEGDQPQHF.

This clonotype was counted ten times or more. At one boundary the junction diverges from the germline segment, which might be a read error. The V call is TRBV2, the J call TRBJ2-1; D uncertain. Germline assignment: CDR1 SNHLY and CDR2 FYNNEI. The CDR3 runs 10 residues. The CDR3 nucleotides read TGTGCCAGCTCGTACATTGAGCAGTTCTTC. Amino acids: CASSYIEQFF.

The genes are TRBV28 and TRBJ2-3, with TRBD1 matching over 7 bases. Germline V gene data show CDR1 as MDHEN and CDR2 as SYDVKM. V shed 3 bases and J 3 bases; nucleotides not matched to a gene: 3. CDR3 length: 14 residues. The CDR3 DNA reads TGTGCCAGCAGTTTCAAGGGGGCGACAGATACGCAGTATTTT. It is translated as CASSFKGATDTQYF.

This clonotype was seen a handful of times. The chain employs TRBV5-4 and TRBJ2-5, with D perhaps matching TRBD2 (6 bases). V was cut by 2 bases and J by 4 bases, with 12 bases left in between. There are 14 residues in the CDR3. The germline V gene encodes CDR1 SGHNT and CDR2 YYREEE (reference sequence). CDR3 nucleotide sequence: TGTGCCAGCAGCTTTGGGTCCGGGGGAGAGACCCAGTACTTC. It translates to CASSFGSGGETQYF.

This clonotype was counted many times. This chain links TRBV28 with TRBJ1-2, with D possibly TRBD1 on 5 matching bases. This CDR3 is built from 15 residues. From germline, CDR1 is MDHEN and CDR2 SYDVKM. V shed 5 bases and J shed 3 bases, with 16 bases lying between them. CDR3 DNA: TGTGCCAGCAGTGCTGGGGCCGGGACCGACTATGGCTACACCTTC. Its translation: CASSAGAGTDYGYTF.

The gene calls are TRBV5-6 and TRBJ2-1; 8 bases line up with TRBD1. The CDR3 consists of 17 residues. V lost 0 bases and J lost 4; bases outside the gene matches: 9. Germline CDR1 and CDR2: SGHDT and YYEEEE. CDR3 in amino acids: CASSLAWSGGRYNEQFF. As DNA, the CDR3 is TGTGCCAGCAGCTTGGCTTGGTCAGGGGGCAGGTACAATGAGCAGTTCTTC. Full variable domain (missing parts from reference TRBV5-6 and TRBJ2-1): DAGVTQSPTHLIKTRGQQVTLRCSPKSGHDTVSWYQQALGQGPQFIFQYYEEEERQRGNFPDRFSGHQFPNYSSELNVNALLLGDSALYLCASSLAWSGGRYNEQFFGPGTRLTVL.

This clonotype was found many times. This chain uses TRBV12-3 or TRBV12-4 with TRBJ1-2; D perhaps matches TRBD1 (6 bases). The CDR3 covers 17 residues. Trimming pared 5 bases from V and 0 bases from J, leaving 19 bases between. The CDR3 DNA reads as TGTGCCAGCAGTCCTACAGGGCTCACTGTCGCTAACTATGGCTACACCTTC. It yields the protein CASSPTGLTVANYGYTF.

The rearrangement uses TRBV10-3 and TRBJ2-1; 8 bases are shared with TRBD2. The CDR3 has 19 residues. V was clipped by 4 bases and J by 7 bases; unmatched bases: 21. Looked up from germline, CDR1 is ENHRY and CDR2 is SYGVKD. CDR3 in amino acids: CAISGRGSEAGGLTNEQFF. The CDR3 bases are TGTGCCATCAGTGGCAGGGGATCGGAGGCGGGGGGCCTAACGAATGAGCAGTTCTTC.

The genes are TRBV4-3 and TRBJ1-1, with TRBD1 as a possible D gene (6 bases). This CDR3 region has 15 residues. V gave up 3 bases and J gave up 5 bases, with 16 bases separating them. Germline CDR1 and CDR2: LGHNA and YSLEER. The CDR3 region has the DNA TGCGCCAGCAGCCAGCAGGGAGGGGGGCTTACTGAAGCTTTCTTT. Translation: CASSQQGGGLTEAFF.

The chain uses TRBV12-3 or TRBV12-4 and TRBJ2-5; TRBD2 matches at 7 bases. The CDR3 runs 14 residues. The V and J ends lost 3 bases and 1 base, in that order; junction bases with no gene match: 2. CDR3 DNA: TGTGCCAGCAGTTTGGGACTACCCCAAGAGACCCAGTACTTC. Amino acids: CASSLGLPQETQYF.

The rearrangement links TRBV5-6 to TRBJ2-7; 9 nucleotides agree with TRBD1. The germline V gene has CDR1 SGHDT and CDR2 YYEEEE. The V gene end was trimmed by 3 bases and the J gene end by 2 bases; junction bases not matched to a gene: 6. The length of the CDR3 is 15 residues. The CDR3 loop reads CASSSSRDRAYEQYF. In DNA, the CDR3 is TGTGCCAGCAGCTCCAGCCGGGACAGGGCCTACGAGCAGTACTTC.

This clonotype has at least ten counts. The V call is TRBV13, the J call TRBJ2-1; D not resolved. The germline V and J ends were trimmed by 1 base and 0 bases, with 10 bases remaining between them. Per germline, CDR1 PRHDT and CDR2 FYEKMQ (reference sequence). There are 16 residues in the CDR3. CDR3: CASSLVTASSYNEQFF. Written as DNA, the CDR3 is TGTGCCAGCAGCTTAGTCACTGCGAGCTCCTACAATGAGCAGTTCTTC.

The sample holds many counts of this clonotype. The CDR3 DNA is TGTGCCATCAGAACCGGGACAGCGAACGAAGCTTTCTTT. Its translation is CAIRTGTANEAFF. The chain has TRBV10-3 and TRBJ1-1, with 7 bases that match TRBD1. In germline, CDR1 is ENHRY, CDR2 SYGVKD. After removal of 6 bases from V and 8 bases from J, the junction contained 9 bases not matched to a gene. The CDR3 length is 13 residues.

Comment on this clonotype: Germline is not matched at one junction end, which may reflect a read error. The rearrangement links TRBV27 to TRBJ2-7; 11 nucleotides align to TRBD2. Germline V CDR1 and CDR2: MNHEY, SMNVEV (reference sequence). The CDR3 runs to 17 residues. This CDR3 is CASSLLAGGLSSYELYF. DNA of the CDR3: TGTGCCAGCAGTTTACTAGCGGGGGGCTTAAGCTCCTACGAGCTGTACTTC.

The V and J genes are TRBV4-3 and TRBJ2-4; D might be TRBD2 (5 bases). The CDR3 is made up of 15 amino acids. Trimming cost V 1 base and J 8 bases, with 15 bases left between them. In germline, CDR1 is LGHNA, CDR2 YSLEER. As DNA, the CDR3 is TGCGCCAGCAGCCAAGTGTCTAGCCCGAGGCACATTCAGTACTTC. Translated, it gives CASSQVSSPRHIQYF.

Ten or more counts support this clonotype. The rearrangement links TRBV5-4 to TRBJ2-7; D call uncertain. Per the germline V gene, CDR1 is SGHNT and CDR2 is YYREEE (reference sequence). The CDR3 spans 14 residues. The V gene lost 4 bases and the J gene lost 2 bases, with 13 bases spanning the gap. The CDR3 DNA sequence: TGTGCCAGCAGCCGGTCAGAGGCAACCTACGAGCAGTACTTC. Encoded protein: CASSRSEATYEQYF.